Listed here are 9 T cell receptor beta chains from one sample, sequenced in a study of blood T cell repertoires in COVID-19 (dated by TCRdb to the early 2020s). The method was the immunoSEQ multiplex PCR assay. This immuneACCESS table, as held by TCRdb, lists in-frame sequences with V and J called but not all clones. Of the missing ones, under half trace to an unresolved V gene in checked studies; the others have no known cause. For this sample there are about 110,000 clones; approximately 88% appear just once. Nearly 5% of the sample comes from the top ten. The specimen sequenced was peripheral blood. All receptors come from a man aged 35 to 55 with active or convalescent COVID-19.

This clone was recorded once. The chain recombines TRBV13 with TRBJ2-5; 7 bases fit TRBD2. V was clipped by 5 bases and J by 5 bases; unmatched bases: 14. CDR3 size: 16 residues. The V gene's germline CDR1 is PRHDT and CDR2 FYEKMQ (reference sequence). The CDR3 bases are TGTGCCAGCAGCCCAAGCCTGCGCGGGAGTGGTGAGACCCAGTACTTC. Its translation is CASSPSLRGSGETQYF. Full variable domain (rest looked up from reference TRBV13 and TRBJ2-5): AAGVIQSPRHLIKEKRETATLKCYPIPRHDTVYWYQQGPGQDPQFLISFYEKMQSDKGSIPDRFSAQQFSDYHSELNMSSLELGDSALYFCASSPSLRGSGETQYFGPGTRLLVL.

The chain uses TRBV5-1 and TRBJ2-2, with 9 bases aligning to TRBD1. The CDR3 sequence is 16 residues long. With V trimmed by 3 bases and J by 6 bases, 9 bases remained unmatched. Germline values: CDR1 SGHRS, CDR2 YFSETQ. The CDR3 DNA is TGCGCCAGCAGCTCGACAGGGGGAGTGCGGGCCGGGGAGCTGTTTTTT. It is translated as CASSSTGGVRAGELFF.

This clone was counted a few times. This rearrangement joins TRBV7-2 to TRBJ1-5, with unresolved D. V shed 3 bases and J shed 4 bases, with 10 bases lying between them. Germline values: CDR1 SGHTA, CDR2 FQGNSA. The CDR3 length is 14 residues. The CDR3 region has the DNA TGTGCCAGCAGCTTTACGGGTGGGAATCAGCCCCAGCATTTT. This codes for CASSFTGGNQPQHF.

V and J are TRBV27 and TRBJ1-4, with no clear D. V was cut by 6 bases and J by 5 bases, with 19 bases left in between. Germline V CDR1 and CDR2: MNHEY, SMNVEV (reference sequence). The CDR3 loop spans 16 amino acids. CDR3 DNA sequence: TGTGCCAGCAGCCCCAAGAACCGGAGGGAGAATGAAAAACTGTTTTTT. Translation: CASSPKNRRENEKLFF.

DNA of the CDR3: TGTGCCAGCAGCTCGGGGCGGGGGTCGGATGGCTACACCTTC. Translated, it gives CASSSGRGSDGYTF. V gene TRBV5-6 combines with J gene TRBJ1-2; D possibly corresponds to TRBD1 (5 bases). Germline CDR1 reads SGHDT; CDR2 reads YYEEEE. There are 14 residues in the CDR3. V gave up 3 bases and J gave up 6 bases, with 15 bases separating them.

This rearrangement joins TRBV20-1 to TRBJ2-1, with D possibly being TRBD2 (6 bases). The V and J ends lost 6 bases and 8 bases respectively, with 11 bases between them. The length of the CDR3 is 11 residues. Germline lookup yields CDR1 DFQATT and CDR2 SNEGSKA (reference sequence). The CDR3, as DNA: TGCAGTGCCCGCGGGGACGATGAGCAGTTCTTC. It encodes CSARGDDEQFF.

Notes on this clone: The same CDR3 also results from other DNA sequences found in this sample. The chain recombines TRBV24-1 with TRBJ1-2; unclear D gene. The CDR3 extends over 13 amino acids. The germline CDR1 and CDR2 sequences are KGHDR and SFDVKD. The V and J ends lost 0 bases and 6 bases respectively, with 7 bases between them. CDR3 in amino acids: CATSDLAGNGYTF. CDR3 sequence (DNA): TGTGCCACCAGTGATTTGGCCGGGAATGGCTACACCTTC.

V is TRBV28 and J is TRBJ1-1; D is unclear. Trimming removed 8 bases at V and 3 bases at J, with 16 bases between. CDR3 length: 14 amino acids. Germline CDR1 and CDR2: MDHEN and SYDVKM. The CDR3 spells CASGLGRWDTEAFF. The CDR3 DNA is TGTGCCAGCGGACTTGGTCGGTGGGACACTGAAGCTTTCTTT.

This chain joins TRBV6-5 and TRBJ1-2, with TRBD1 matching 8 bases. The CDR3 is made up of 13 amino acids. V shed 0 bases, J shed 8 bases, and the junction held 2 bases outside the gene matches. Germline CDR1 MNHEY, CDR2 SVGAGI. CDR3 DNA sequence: TGTGCCAGCAGTTACTCGACAGGGGAGGGCTACACCTTC. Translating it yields CASSYSTGEGYTF.